The following is a T cell receptor beta chain sequence with its context. Its antigen is not known. Compared with germline, one end of the junction differs, possibly owing to a read error. The sample belongs to a study of graft-versus-host responses after intestinal transplantation. Looking at the study overall: Recipients underwent multivisceral, liver-intestinal, or isolated intestinal transplants.

Germline CDR1 is LNHDA and CDR2 is SQIVND (reference sequence). The CDR3 totals 14 residues. Some clones are missing from TCRdb's copy, which holds only in-frame ones; the method was immunoSEQ multiplex PCR. The data contain about 25,000 clones, around 94% of them singletons. Findings of the study overall: GvH clone levels peaked in circulation, and this peak was associated with early post-transplant HvG declines.

The specimen was PBMCs, collected around 30 days after intestinal transplant. This chain joins TRBV19 and TRBJ1-5; 10 bases are shared with TRBD1. The sequence derives from a human patient who received an intestinal transplant, so some T cells may come from the graft donor. The CDR3 spells CASSLTGGNQPQHF. Here the CDR3 DNA reads TGTGCCAGTAGCCTGACAGGGGGCAACCAGCCCCAGCATTTT.